This TCR beta chain came from a study of response to subunit inactivated influenza vaccine. About this clonotype itself: Its antigen remains unknown.

The germline CDR1 and CDR2 sequences are SEHNR and FQNEAQ (reference sequence). V trimming: 5 bases; J trimming: 2 bases; junction bases outside the gene matches: 5. This CDR3 spans 15 amino acids. Whole-study findings and limits: The authors proposed limited new T cell recruitment per seasonal influenza vaccination.

TCRdb used MiXCR to reprocess the RT-PCR reads, holding one entry per CDR3 protein. The table includes 500,000 to 600,000 distinct CDR3 sequences, 13% detected once. The chain carries TRBV7-9 and TRBJ2-3, with TRBD1 matching 9 bases. This clonotype was sampled from a man aged 50 or older who received an inactivated influenza vaccine. The sequences come from PBMCs from blood, collected more than 35 days after vaccination. The CDR3 is CASSLRTGVTDTQYF. The CDR3 nucleotides are TGTGCCAGCAGCCTGCGGACAGGGGTCACAGATACGCAGTATTTT.